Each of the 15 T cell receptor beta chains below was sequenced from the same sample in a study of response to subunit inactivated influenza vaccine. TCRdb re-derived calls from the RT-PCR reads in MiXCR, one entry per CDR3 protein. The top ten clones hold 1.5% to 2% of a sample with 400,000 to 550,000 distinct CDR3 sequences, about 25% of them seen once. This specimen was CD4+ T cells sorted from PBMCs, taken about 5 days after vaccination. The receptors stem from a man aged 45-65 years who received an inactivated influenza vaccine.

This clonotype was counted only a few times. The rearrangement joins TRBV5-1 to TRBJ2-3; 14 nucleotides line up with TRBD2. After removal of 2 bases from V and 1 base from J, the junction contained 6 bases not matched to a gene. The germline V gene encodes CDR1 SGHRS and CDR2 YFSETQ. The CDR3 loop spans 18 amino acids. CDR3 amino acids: CASSLGTSGGGRTDTQYF. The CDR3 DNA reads TGCGCCAGCAGCTTAGGGACTAGCGGGGGAGGTCGCACAGATACGCAGTATTTT.

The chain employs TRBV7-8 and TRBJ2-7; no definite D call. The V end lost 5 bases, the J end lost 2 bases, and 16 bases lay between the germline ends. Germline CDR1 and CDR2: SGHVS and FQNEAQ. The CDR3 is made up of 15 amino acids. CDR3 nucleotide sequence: TGTGCCAGCAGCCCCCTAGTCCCCGGGCCCTACGAGCAGTACTTC. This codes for CASSPLVPGPYEQYF.

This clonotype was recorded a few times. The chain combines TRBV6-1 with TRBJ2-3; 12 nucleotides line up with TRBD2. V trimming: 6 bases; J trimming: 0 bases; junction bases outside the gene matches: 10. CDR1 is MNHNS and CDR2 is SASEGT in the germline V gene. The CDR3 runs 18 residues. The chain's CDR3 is CASRSLAGGTRSTDTQYF. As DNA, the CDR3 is TGTGCCAGCAGGTCACTAGCGGGGGGCACCCGGAGCACAGATACGCAGTATTTT.

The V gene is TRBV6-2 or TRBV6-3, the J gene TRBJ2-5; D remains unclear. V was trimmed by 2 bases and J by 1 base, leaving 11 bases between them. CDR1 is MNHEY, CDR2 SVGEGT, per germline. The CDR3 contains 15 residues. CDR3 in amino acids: CASSYGSNLQETQYF. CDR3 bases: TGTGCCAGCAGTTACGGGTCTAACCTCCAAGAGACCCAGTACTTC.

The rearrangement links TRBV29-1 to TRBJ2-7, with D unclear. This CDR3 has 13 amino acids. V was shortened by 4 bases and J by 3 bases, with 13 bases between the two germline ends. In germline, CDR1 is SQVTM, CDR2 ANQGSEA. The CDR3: CSVAKGYDYEQYF. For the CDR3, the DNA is TGCAGCGTTGCAAAGGGTTACGACTACGAGCAGTACTTC.

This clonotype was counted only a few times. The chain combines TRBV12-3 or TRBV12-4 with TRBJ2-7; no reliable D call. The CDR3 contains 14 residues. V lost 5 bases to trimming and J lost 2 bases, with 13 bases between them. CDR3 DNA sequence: TGTGCCAGCAGTCCCCGGACGTTCCCCTACGAGCAGTACTTC. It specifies CASSPRTFPYEQYF.

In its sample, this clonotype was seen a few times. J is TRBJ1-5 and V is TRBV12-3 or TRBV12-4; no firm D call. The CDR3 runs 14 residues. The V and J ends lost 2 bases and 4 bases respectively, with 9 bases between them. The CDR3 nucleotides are TGTGCCAGCAGTTTACGACGGGGAAATCAGCCCCAGCATTTT. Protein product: CASSLRRGNQPQHF.

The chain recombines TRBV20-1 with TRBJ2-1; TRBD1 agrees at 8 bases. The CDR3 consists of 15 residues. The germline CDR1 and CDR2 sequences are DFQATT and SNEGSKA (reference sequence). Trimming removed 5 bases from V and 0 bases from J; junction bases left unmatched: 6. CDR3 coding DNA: TGCAGTGCTGTAACAGGGGGAAGCTCCTACAATGAGCAGTTCTTC. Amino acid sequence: CSAVTGGSSYNEQFF.

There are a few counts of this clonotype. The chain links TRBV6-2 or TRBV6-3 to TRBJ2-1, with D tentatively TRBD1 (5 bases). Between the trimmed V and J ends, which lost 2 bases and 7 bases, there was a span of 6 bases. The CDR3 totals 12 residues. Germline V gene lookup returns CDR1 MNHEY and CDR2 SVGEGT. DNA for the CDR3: TGTGCCAGCAGTTACAGGGGAAATGAGCAGTTCTTC. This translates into CASSYRGNEQFF.

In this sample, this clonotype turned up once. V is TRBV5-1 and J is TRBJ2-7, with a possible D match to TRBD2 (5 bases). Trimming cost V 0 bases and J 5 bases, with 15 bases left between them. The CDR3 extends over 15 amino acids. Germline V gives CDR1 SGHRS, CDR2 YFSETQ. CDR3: CASSLGRTESHEQYF. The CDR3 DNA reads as TGCGCCAGCAGCTTGGGTAGGACTGAGAGCCACGAGCAGTACTTC.

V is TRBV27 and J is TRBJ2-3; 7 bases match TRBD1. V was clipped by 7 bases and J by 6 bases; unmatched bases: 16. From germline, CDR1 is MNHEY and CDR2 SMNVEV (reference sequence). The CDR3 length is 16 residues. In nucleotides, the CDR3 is TGTGCCAGCAAGACTGTAGACAGGGCGCTGGGTGATACGCAGTATTTT. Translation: CASKTVDRALGDTQYF.

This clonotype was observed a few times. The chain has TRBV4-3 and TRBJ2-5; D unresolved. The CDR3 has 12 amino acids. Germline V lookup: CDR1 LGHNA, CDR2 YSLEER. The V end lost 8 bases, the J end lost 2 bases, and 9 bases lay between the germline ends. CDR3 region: CASRNWQETQYF. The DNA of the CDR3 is TGCGCCAGCCGTAATTGGCAAGAGACCCAGTACTTC.

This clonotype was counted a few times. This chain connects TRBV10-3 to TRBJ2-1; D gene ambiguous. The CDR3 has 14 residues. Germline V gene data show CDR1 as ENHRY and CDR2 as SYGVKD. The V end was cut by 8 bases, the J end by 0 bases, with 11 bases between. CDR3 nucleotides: TGTGCCATCGGACCCTCGAGCTCCTACAATGAGCAGTTCTTC. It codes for CAIGPSSSYNEQFF.

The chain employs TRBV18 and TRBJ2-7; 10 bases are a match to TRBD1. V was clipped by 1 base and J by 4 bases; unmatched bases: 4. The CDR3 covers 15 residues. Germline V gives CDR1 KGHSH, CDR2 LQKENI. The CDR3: CASSPRGTGVYEQYF. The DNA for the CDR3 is TGTGCCAGCTCACCACGTGGGACAGGGGTTTACGAGCAGTACTTC.

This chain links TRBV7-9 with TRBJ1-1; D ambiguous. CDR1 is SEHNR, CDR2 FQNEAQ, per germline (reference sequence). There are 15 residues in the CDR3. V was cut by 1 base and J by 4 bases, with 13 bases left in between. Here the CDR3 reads CASSLGKVKSTEAFF. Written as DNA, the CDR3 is TGTGCCAGCAGCTTAGGAAAGGTAAAGAGCACTGAAGCTTTCTTT. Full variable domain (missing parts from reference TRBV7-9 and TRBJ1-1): DTGVSQNPRHKITKRGQNVTFRCDPISEHNRLYWYRQTLGQGPEFLTYFQNEAQLEKSRLLSDRFSAERPKGSFSTLEIQRTEQGDSAMYLCASSLGKVKSTEAFFGQGTRLTVV.